A single T cell receptor (beta chain) is shown here with its context. Its cognate antigen has yet to be identified. There are no base qualities to consult, and no much larger clone falls within one base. Each collaborating institution followed its own protocols to collect whole blood in K2EDTA tubes. For TCRbeta analysis, collaborators shipped samples in one of three forms: frozen whole blood, isolated PBMCs, or DNA extracted from either of those sample types. TCRbeta CDR3 regions were amplified from genomic DNA by means of the immunoSEQ Assay, a bias-controlled multiplex PCR. The source study handled its data this way. Within the assay, amplification of reference gene primers was used to estimate how many nucleated cells each sample contained. Sequence reads were collapsed and filtered to measure the absolute abundance of every unique TCRbeta CDR3 rearrangement. For each sample, productive Simpson clonality was calculated as the square root of Simpson's diversity index across productive rearrangements. TCRdb mirrors the immuneACCESS table, restricted to in-frame sequences. Some clones are absent from its copies; in checked studies, under half trace to an unresolved V gene, and the reason for the others is unknown. V and J calls and clone size are as listed in that table; D and trimming were resolved from the DNA. The sample table holds nearly 250,000 clones, of which approximately 82% were seen once. Approximately 1.9% of the sample comes from the top ten.

V is trimmed back by 1 base and J by 4 bases, and the junction contains 6 bases that no gene match accounts for. The germline V gene yields SGHTA for CDR1 and FQGTGA for CDR2. Its CDR3 holds 15 amino acids, cysteine through phenylalanine. Just the 45-base CDR3 DNA is kept, in frame starting at base 1. This sample stems from a study of blood T cell repertoires in COVID-19 (dated by TCRdb to the early 2020s). About the study as a whole: Samples from collaborators originated in the United States, Italy and Spain and spanned both the acute and convalescent phases of COVID-19. Deeply sampled blood TCRbeta repertoires from subjects exposed to, actively infected with, or recovered from COVID-19 were included in the dataset. The material from the prospective study consisted of cDNA or gDNA derived from T cells, B-cell-depleted T cells, or PBMCs. HLA class I and class II types, where available, came from metadata supplied by the sample provider rather than from assay-based typing. The repertoires were released in a freely available public database intended as a resource for research on the immune response to SARS-CoV-2. The samples were drawn from the first 160 participants of the ongoing ImmuneRACE study and from 950 to 1,500 subjects provided by 6 global collaborators. Nearly every sample came with metadata listing a de-identified subject ID, COVID-19 status, age in years and sex.

The research as a whole found: Clinical and demographic metadata were provided uncurated, with the amount varying by source and participant.

This receptor chain uses TRBV7-3 and TRBJ2-5; the central 7 bases match TRBD2. The clonotype comes from a woman older than 75 with acute or convalescent COVID-19. The sample comprised peripheral blood. The CDR3 has the sequence CASSLNRGEGETQYF. The DNA sequence follows: TGTGCCAGCAGCTTAAATCGGGGGGAGGGAGAGACCCAGTACTTC. This CDR3, with the reference TRBV7-3 and TRBJ2-5 proteins standing in past its ends, gives the full variable domain GAGVSQTPSNKVTEKGKYVELRCDPISGHTALYWYRQSLGQGPEFLIYFQGTGAADDSGLPNDRFFAVRPEGSVSTLKIQRTERGDSAVYLCASSLNRGEGETQYFGPGTRLLVL.